Shown below are 18 T cell receptor beta chains from a single sample sequenced in a study of cytomegalovirus exposure and HLA in healthy donors (dated 2017 in TCRdb). Library method: the immunoSEQ multiplex PCR assay. For the multiplex PCR, a mixture combining 60 forward primers for TCR Vbeta segments and 13 reverse primers for TCR Jbeta segments was used. TCRdb re-hosts the immuneACCESS table, in-frame sequences only. Its copies lack some clones; in the studies checked, an unresolved V gene accounts for under half of them, and the cause for the rest is not known. Across this sample there are some 150,000 clones, with 60% to 85% seen only once. Approximately 1.8% of the sample is in the top ten clones. Sequencing used PBMCs. The receptors here all came from a female donor in good health and CMV-seropositive.

CDR3 DNA: TGTGCCAGTATACAGGGGGCTGAAGCTTTCTTT. Translated, it gives CASIQGAEAFF. The rearrangement joins TRBV6-1 to TRBJ1-1; 8 nucleotides align to TRBD1. The germline V gene has CDR1 MNHNS and CDR2 SASEGT. After removal of 9 bases from V and 6 bases from J, the junction contained 3 bases not matched to a gene. The CDR3 is 11 amino acids.

The genes are TRBV27 and TRBJ1-4, with D uncertain. The CDR3 spans 12 residues. V shed 3 bases and J shed 7 bases, with 6 bases lying between them. From germline, CDR1 is MNHEY and CDR2 SMNVEV (reference sequence). CDR3 amino acids: CASSFSGEKLFF. The CDR3 bases are TGTGCCAGCAGTTTTTCGGGTGAAAAACTGTTTTTT. The variable domain in full, with the rest retrieved from reference TRBV27 and TRBJ1-4, is EAQVTQNPRYLITVTGKKLTVTCSQNMNHEYMSWYRQDPGLGLRQIYYSMNVEVTDKGDVPEGYKVSRKEKRNFPLILESPSPNQTSLYFCASSFSGEKLFFGSGTQLSVL.

The genes are TRBV5-4 and TRBJ1-4, with TRBD1 matching over 9 bases. The germline V gene encodes CDR1 SGHNT and CDR2 YYREEE (reference sequence). The CDR3 is 16 amino acids. Trimming removed 4 bases from V and 8 bases from J; junction bases left unmatched: 12. The CDR3 region has the DNA TGTGCCAGCAGCCTCTCCGGGACAGGGATTTACGAAAAACTGTTTTTT. Encoded protein: CASSLSGTGIYEKLFF.

This chain joins TRBV2 and TRBJ2-3; D is ambiguous. Trimming removed 7 bases at V and 5 bases at J, with 10 bases between. Per germline, CDR1 SNHLY and CDR2 FYNNEI. This CDR3 is 12 amino acids long. The CDR3 DNA reads as TGTGCCAGCACCCTACTGGTAGATACGCAGTATTTT. Amino acids: CASTLLVDTQYF.

The genes are TRBV28 and TRBJ2-7; a weak D match, TRBD1 (6 bases). V lost 5 bases, J lost 4 bases, and 15 bases lay in between. The CDR3 has 14 amino acids. Germline CDR1 MDHEN, CDR2 SYDVKM. The DNA for the CDR3 is TGTGCCAGCAGTCTCCTAGGACAGCTTTACGAGCAGTACTTC. It is translated as CASSLLGQLYEQYF. Filled out from reference TRBV28 and TRBJ2-7, the complete variable domain reads DVKVTQSSRYLVKRTGEKVFLECVQDMDHENMFWYRQDPGLGLRLIYFSYDVKMKEKGDIPEGYSVSREKKERFSLILESASTNQTSMYLCASSLLGQLYEQYFGPGTRLTVT.

The chain links TRBV29-1 to TRBJ1-4; D remains ambiguous. Germline assignment: CDR1 SQVTM and CDR2 ANQGSEA. V lost 6 bases, J lost 4 bases, and 12 bases lay in between. CDR3 length: 13 residues. CDR3 DNA: TGCAGCGTCCGGGGAGGCTTTAATGAAAAACTGTTTTTT. Translated: CSVRGGFNEKLFF.

There are a few counts of this clone. The chain uses TRBV5-1 and TRBJ2-5; tentatively, D is TRBD1 (6 bases). CDR1 is SGHRS and CDR2 is YFSETQ in the germline V gene. Trimming took off 0 bases at V and 4 bases at J, with 25 bases between the two ends. The length of the CDR3 is 19 residues. The CDR3 loop is CASSLAGLRGTPRSETQYF. In DNA form, the CDR3 reads TGCGCCAGCAGCTTGGCAGGTCTTAGGGGGACCCCCCGGTCAGAGACCCAGTACTTC.

This clone was counted between two and nine times. The V and J genes are TRBV11-1 and TRBJ2-3, with 9 bases identical to TRBD2. Per the germline V gene, CDR1 is SGHAT and CDR2 is FQDESV (reference sequence). CDR3 length equals 15 residues. Germline trimming cut 5 bases from V and 1 base from J; bases unmatched to any gene: 4. CDR3 loop: CASSNRLAGTDTQYF. CDR3 nucleotide sequence: TGTGCCAGCAGCAACCGACTAGCGGGCACAGATACGCAGTATTTT.

Turning to this clone: The same CDR3 arises from other DNA sequences in this sample as well. This rearrangement joins TRBV6-5 to TRBJ1-6; 7 bases align to TRBD1. J lost 7 bases, V lost 0 bases, and 3 bases had no gene match. The CDR3 has 15 amino acids. Per germline, CDR1 MNHEY and CDR2 SVGAGI. The CDR3 DNA follows: TGTGCCAGCAGTTACTCTGGGACAGCCAATTCACCCCTCCACTTT. Translating gives CASSYSGTANSPLHF.

The rearrangement joins TRBV6-5 to TRBJ1-2; D gene uncertain. Per germline, CDR1 MNHEY and CDR2 SVGAGI. The CDR3 length is 14 residues. With 2 bases removed from V and 2 bases from J, the gap between germline ends came to 9 bases. The CDR3 nucleotides are TGTGCCAGCAGTTACGCGGGAGTCAACTATGGCTACACCTTC. Its translation: CASSYAGVNYGYTF.

The V and J genes are TRBV18 and TRBJ2-5, with 8 bases matching TRBD2. The J segment lost 2 bases and the V segment lost 6 bases, leaving 5 bases of the junction unmatched. The CDR3 sequence is 14 residues long. Germline CDR1 reads KGHSH; CDR2 reads LQKENI. In DNA, the CDR3 is TGTGCCAGCTCGCACGTAGCGGGGCAAGAGACCCAGTACTTC. Its translation: CASSHVAGQETQYF.

The CDR3 loop reads CASSPGYNQPQHF. As DNA, the CDR3 is TGTGCCAGCAGCCCGGGGTACAATCAGCCCCAGCATTTT. The rearrangement joins TRBV11-2 to TRBJ1-5; no clear D. Trimming removed 5 bases at V and 3 bases at J, with 8 bases between. Germline assignment: CDR1 SGHAT and CDR2 FQNNGV. This CDR3 comprises 13 residues.

This sequence joins TRBV6-5 and TRBJ1-5, with 9 bases that match TRBD1. The ends lost 6 bases at V and 1 base at J; junction bases unmatched: 7. Per germline, CDR1 MNHEY and CDR2 SVGAGI. The CDR3 is 16 residues long. CDR3 sequence reads: CASRYRGQGSNQPQHF. Written as DNA, the CDR3 is TGTGCCAGCAGGTACAGGGGGCAGGGAAGCAATCAGCCCCAGCATTTT.

This chain connects TRBV7-9 to TRBJ2-5, with D hard to call. V shed 4 bases and J shed 4 bases, with 13 bases lying between them. The CDR3 has 14 residues. The germline V gene has CDR1 SEHNR and CDR2 FQNEAQ (reference sequence). Here the CDR3 DNA reads TGTGCCAGCAGCTACCTGAGTGGTGGAGAGACCCAGTACTTC. This encodes CASSYLSGGETQYF.

The CDR3 bases are TGTGCCAGCAGACCTCCGGGACAGGATAATGAAAAACTGTTTTTT. It encodes CASRPPGQDNEKLFF. The chain combines TRBV6-5 with TRBJ1-4; 8 nucleotides align to TRBD1. The CDR3 contains 15 residues. Germline values: CDR1 MNHEY, CDR2 SVGAGI. V was clipped by 6 bases and J by 4 bases; unmatched bases: 7.

This clone showed up just a few times. The chain is built from TRBV9 and TRBJ2-7; no clear D. The V gene lost 1 base and the J gene lost 5 bases, with 13 bases spanning the gap. Germline CDR1 is SGDLS and CDR2 is YYNGEE. The CDR3 contains 14 residues. CDR3 sequence (DNA): TGTGCCAGCAGCGTAAGTCAGGTAGGAAACGAGCAGTACTTC. Its translation: CASSVSQVGNEQYF.

V usage is TRBV7-9 and J usage is TRBJ2-2; TRBD2 is a possible D gene (5 bases). The CDR3 covers 13 residues. Trimming pared 6 bases from V and 7 bases from J, leaving 12 bases between. CDR1 is SEHNR, CDR2 FQNEAQ, per germline (reference sequence). For the CDR3, the DNA is TGTGCCAGCAGACCACTAGAGGTCGGGGAGCTGTTTTTT. Protein product: CASRPLEVGELFF.

The chain links TRBV7-3 to TRBJ2-3, with 12 bases matching TRBD2. The germline CDR1 and CDR2 sequences are SGHTA and FQGTGA. V trimming: 4 bases; J trimming: 7 bases; junction bases outside the gene matches: 6. This CDR3 comprises 15 residues. The CDR3 here is CASSSSSGGGNTQYF. In DNA form, the CDR3 reads TGTGCCAGCAGCTCATCTAGCGGGGGGGGAAATACGCAGTATTTT.